This record concerns one TCR beta chain sequence. These data belong to a study of blood T cell repertoires in COVID-19. About the research overall: Acute and convalescent COVID-19 samples came from the United States, Italy and Spain. Nucleic acid was either cDNA or gDNA, and it came from T cells, B-cell-depleted T cells, or PBMCs.

CDR1 and CDR2 from the germline V gene are PRHDT and FYEKMQ (reference sequence). This CDR3 spans 15 amino acids. The V and J ends lost 5 bases and 6 bases, in that order; junction bases with no gene match: 9. Original methodology: For nucleated cells, counts were estimated from reference gene primer amplification. Data came from immunoSEQ multiplex PCR; TCRdb stores just in-frame clones and leaves some out. D and trimming were read from the DNA, whereas the V and J calls and clone size are those reported in that table. The data contain about 62,000 clones, 75% to 90% of them singletons. The material sequenced was peripheral blood. This TCR was recovered from an elderly woman with acute or convalescent COVID-19. The rearrangement links TRBV13 to TRBJ1-1, with 10 nucleotides matching TRBD1. The CDR3 loop is CASSASRTGGAEAFF. The DNA for the CDR3 is TGTGCCAGCAGCGCGAGCCGGACAGGGGGAGCTGAAGCTTTCTTT.